The T cell receptor beta chain described here comes from a study of blood T cells in healthy people across ages. General observations from the study: Expanded clonotype shifts may have been confounded, as the donors had an unknown CMV status.

CDR3 size: 15 residues. V lost 4 bases to trimming and J lost 4 bases, with 15 bases between them. From germline, CDR1 is MDHEN and CDR2 SYDVKM. With regard to this clonotype: Its antigen is currently unknown.

PCR was performed a second time for roughly 7 to 11 cycles using a sample-barcoded 5' primer and a J-beta primer mix. TCRdb reanalysed the 5' RACE reads using MiXCR and keeps one entry per CDR3 protein. The table lists approximately 800,000 distinct CDR3 sequences, about 48% of them singletons. V and J are TRBV28 and TRBJ2-3; D tentatively fits TRBD1 or TRBD2 (5 bases each). The origin of this receptor is an older man in good health. Sequencing was performed on blood. CDR3 sequence reads: CASSSPELGADTQYF. The CDR3 nucleotides are TGTGCCAGCAGTTCCCCCGAATTGGGGGCAGATACGCAGTATTTT.